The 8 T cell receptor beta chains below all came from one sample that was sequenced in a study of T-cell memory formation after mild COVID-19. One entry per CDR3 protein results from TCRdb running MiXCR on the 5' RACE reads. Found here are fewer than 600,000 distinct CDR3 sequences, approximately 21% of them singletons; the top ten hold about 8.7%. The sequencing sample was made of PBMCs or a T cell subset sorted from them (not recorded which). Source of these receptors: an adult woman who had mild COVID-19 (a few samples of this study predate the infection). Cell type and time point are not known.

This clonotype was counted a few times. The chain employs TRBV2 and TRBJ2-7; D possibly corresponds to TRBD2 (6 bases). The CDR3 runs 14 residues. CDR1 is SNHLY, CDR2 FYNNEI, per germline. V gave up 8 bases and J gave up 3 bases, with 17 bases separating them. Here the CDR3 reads CASQSTGGDYEQYF. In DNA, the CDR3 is TGTGCCAGCCAGAGTACAGGAGGGGACTACGAGCAGTACTTC.

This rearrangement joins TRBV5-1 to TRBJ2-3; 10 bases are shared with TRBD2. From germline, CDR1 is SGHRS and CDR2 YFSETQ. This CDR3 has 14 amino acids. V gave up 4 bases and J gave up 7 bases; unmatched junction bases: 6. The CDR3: CASSPSGGAYTQYF. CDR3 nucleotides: TGCGCCAGCAGCCCGAGCGGGGGGGCCTATACGCAGTATTTT.

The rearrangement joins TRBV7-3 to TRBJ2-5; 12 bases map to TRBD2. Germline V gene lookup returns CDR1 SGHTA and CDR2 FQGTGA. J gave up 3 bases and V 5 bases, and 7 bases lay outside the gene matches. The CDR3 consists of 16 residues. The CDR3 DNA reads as TGTGCCAGCAGCAGGGGACTAGCGGGTGTCGAAGAGACCCAGTACTTC. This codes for CASSRGLAGVEETQYF.

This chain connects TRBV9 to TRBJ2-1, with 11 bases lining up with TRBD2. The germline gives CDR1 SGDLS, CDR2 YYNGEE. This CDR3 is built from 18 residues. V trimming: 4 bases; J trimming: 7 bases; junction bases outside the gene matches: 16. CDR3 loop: CASSPRPTLAGGYNEQFF. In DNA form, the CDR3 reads TGTGCCAGCAGCCCAAGGCCCACCCTAGCGGGAGGATATAATGAGCAGTTCTTC.

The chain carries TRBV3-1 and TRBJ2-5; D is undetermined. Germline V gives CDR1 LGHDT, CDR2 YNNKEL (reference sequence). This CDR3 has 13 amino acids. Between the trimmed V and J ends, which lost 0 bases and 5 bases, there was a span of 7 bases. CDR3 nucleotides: TGTGCCAGCAGCCAAGATGGAGTGGAGACCCAGTACTTC. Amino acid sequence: CASSQDGVETQYF.

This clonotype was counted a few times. The DNA for the CDR3 is TGCAGTGCTAGAGATCCTTACGGGACTAGCGCCTACGAGCAGTACTTC. Encoded protein: CSARDPYGTSAYEQYF. V and J are TRBV20-1 and TRBJ2-7, with TRBD2 matching 10 bases. CDR1 DFQATT and CDR2 SNEGSKA come from the germline V gene (reference sequence). The CDR3 is 16 residues long. V dropped 0 bases and J dropped 2; count of bases not matched to a gene: 7.

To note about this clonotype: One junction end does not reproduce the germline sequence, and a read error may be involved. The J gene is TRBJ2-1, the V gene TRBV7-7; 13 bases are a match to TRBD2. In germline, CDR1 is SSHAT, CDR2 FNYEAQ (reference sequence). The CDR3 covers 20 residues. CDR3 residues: CASSFPRGTSGIESYNEQFF. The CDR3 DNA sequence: TGTGCTAGCAGTTTCCCAAGGGGGACTAGCGGGATAGAGTCCTACAATGAGCAGTTCTTC. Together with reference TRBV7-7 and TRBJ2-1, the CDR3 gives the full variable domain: GAGVSQSPRYKVTKRGQDVTLRCDPISSHATLYWYQQALGQGPEFLTYFNYEAQPDKSGLPSDRFSAERPEGSISTLTIQRTEQRDSAMYRCASSFPRGTSGIESYNEQFFGPGTRLTVL.

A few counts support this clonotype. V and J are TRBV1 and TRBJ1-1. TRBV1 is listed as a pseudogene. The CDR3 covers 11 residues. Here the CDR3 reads CTSSPYSGAFF. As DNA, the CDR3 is TGCACCAGCAGCCCATACTCGGGAGCTTTCTTT.